This T cell receptor (beta chain) was documented in a study of blood T cells in healthy people across ages. Each donor supplied 8 to 10 milliliters of peripheral blood. Isolation yielded PBMCs, at least 7 million per sample, in every case. The use of a sample-barcoded 5' primer and a J-beta primer mix characterized a second PCR of roughly 6 to 11 cycles. TCRdb called the 5' RACE reads again in MiXCR, with one record for every CDR3 protein. Of about 2 million distinct CDR3 sequences in the sample, around 48% are singletons; the top ten hold roughly 2.1%. Germline CDR1 and CDR2: DFQATT and SNEGSKA (reference sequence). V lost 4 bases and J lost 0, with 13 bases in between. This CDR3 region has 16 residues.

The material sequenced was blood. This chain connects TRBV20-1 to TRBJ2-6, with D unresolved. This TCR was recovered from a woman between 40 and 55 years old in good health. CDR3 nucleotides: TGCAGTGCTAAGGGTGCTCCCCTCTCTGGGGCCAACGTCCTGACTTTC. Protein: CSAKGAPLSGANVLTF.